These 17 T cell receptor beta chains were sequenced from one sample in a study of cytomegalovirus exposure and HLA in healthy donors. PCR was performed using 60 Vbeta and 13 Jbeta primers. Only in-frame clones appear in the TCRdb table, and some are missing; sequencing was by immunoSEQ multiplex PCR. The sample yields 90,000 to 100,000 clones, just under 70% seen once. Sequencing was performed on PBMCs. These receptors came from a man aged 50-59 years in good health and CMV-seronegative.

The chain has TRBV7-2 and TRBJ2-3; no definite D call. The CDR3 contains 14 residues. Germline V gives CDR1 SGHTA, CDR2 FQGNSA. V was trimmed by 4 bases and J by 0 bases, leaving 8 bases between them. This CDR3 reads CASSSSLSTDTQYF. In nucleotides, the CDR3 is TGTGCCAGCAGCTCGTCTCTAAGCACAGATACGCAGTATTTT. Using reference TRBV7-2 and TRBJ2-3 for the parts outside the CDR3, the full variable domain is GAGVSQSPSNKVTEKGKDVELRCDPISGHTALYWYRQSLGQGLEFLIYFQGNSAPDKSGLPSDRFSAERTGGSVSTLTIQRTQQEDSAVYLCASSSSLSTDTQYFGPGTRLTVL.

The CDR3, as DNA: TGTGCCAGCAGTGAAGAGCGGGAGGGCCTTTACGAGCAGTACGTC. This sequence encodes CASSEEREGLYEQYV. The chain combines TRBV2 with TRBJ2-7; 10 nucleotides match TRBD2. Germline CDR1 is SNHLY and CDR2 is FYNNEI. This CDR3 region has 15 residues. The junction had 4 bases not matched to a gene; V was cut back by 1 base and J by 4 bases.

This clone was seen more than once but under ten times. The rearrangement links TRBV6-4 to TRBJ2-3, with D tentatively TRBD2 (5 bases). This CDR3 has 15 amino acids. Germline-derived CDR1 and CDR2 are MRHNA and SNTAGT. The V end lost 4 bases, the J end lost 2 bases, and 13 bases lay between the germline ends. DNA for the CDR3: TGTGCCAGCAGTGCCCACAGCGGTCCCACAGATACGCAGTATTTT. Translated: CASSAHSGPTDTQYF.

The V and J genes are TRBV2 and TRBJ1-2; D may be TRBD1 (6 bases). This CDR3 has 14 residues. V was pared by 6 bases and J by 0 bases, with 11 bases between. CDR1 is SNHLY, CDR2 FYNNEI, per germline. CDR3 nucleotide sequence: TGTGCCAGCAGAAGACAGGCTACTAACTATGGCTACACCTTC. It is translated as CASRRQATNYGYTF.

The rearrangement joins TRBV5-6 to TRBJ2-6; 9 bases map to TRBD1. Trimming cost V 5 bases and J 2 bases; bases outside gene matches: 11. CDR3 length equals 18 residues. CDR1 is SGHDT and CDR2 is YYEEEE in the germline V gene. CDR3 protein: CASSHSGTGSTGANVLTF. CDR3 bases: TGTGCCAGCAGTCACTCCGGGACAGGGTCTACTGGGGCCAACGTCCTGACTTTC.

Concerning this clone: At one end, the junction sequence differs from germline, possibly due to a read error. The chain employs TRBV13 and TRBJ1-4; D is unresolved. CDR1 is PRHDT, CDR2 FYEKMQ, per germline (reference sequence). This CDR3 is 15 amino acids long. CDR3 in amino acids: CASSFEGVGSEKLFF. CDR3 in DNA: TGTGCCAGTAGCTTTGAAGGCGTGGGGAGTGAAAAACTGTTTTTT.

The V and J genes are TRBV2 and TRBJ1-1; the D gene is possibly TRBD1 (6 bases). V was shortened by 6 bases and J by 8 bases, with 22 bases between the two germline ends. Germline-derived CDR1 and CDR2 are SNHLY and FYNNEI. The CDR3 spans 15 residues. The CDR3 protein is CASSKGVGVSREAFF. As DNA, the CDR3 is TGTGCCAGCAGCAAGGGGGTTGGTGTGTCTCGGGAAGCTTTCTTT. Based on the CDR3 plus reference TRBV2 and TRBJ1-1, the full variable domain is EPEVTQTPSHQVTQMGQEVILRCVPISNHLYFYWYRQILGQKVEFLVSFYNNEISEKSEIFDDQFSVERPDGSNFTLKIRSTKLEDSAMYFCASSKGVGVSREAFFGQGTRLTVV.

This sequence joins TRBV7-9 and TRBJ2-1; D ambiguous. CDR3 length: 12 residues. Germline CDR1 SEHNR, CDR2 FQNEAQ (reference sequence). Trimming cost V 3 bases and J 10 bases, with 10 bases left between them. The CDR3 region has the DNA TGTGCCAGCAGCTTGAGCGTCCACGAGCAGTTCTTC. It yields the protein CASSLSVHEQFF. Looking up the rest from reference TRBV7-9 and TRBJ2-1 gives the full variable domain: DTGVSQNPRHKITKRGQNVTFRCDPISEHNRLYWYRQTLGQGPEFLTYFQNEAQLEKSRLLSDRFSAERPKGSFSTLEIQRTEQGDSAMYLCASSLSVHEQFFGPGTRLTVL.

This clone was counted a few times. V and J are TRBV5-4 and TRBJ2-7, with D tentatively TRBD1 (7 bases). The CDR3 is 15 residues long. V lost 0 bases and J lost 3, with 13 bases in between. Germline lookup yields CDR1 SGHNT and CDR2 YYREEE (reference sequence). For the CDR3, the DNA is TGTGCCAGCAGCTTGGAACCAGGGGGAGGCTACGAGCAGTACTTC. Residues: CASSLEPGGGYEQYF.

This chain joins TRBV28 and TRBJ1-1; D possibly corresponds to TRBD1 (5 bases). V lost 5 bases to trimming and J lost 4 bases, with 14 bases between them. This CDR3 region has 14 residues. The germline CDR1 and CDR2 sequences are MDHEN and SYDVKM. In nucleotides, the CDR3 is TGTGCCAGCAGTCTTCGGAGGGGAGGCACTGAAGCTTTCTTT. Protein product: CASSLRRGGTEAFF. Full variable domain (remainder filled in from reference TRBV28 and TRBJ1-1): DVKVTQSSRYLVKRTGEKVFLECVQDMDHENMFWYRQDPGLGLRLIYFSYDVKMKEKGDIPEGYSVSREKKERFSLILESASTNQTSMYLCASSLRRGGTEAFFGQGTRLTVV.

CDR3 DNA sequence: TGCGCCAGCAGCCAAGGTCCTAGCGGGGTGGGGGAGACCCAGTACTTC. As protein: CASSQGPSGVGETQYF. The chain recombines TRBV4-3 with TRBJ2-5; TRBD2 agrees at 9 bases. V lost 1 base and J lost 5; bases outside the gene matches: 8. In germline, CDR1 is LGHNA, CDR2 YSLEER. The CDR3 has 16 amino acids.

This clone was observed a few times. This chain links TRBV6-1 with TRBJ1-6, with D possibly being TRBD1 (5 bases). The CDR3 has 15 residues. V lost 1 base and J 10 bases, leaving 14 bases between the germline ends. The germline V gene has CDR1 MNHNS and CDR2 SASEGT. CDR3 protein: CASSEGLRVGSPLHF. The CDR3 bases are TGTGCCAGCAGTGAAGGGCTCAGGGTCGGCTCACCCCTCCACTTT.

The chain joins TRBV13 to TRBJ2-7; 8 nucleotides align to TRBD2. Germline CDR1 and CDR2: PRHDT and FYEKMQ (reference sequence). The V gene end was trimmed by 5 bases and the J gene end by 2 bases; junction bases not matched to a gene: 11. The CDR3 is 16 amino acids. CDR3 amino acids: CASSITLGTRTYEQYF. The CDR3 DNA reads TGTGCCAGCAGCATCACCCTCGGGACTAGAACCTACGAGCAGTACTTC.

J is TRBJ2-3 and V is TRBV29-1; 7 bases are shared with TRBD2. Germline-derived CDR1 and CDR2 are SQVTM and ANQGSEA. CDR3 size: 15 residues. J lost 1 base, V lost 1 base, and 5 bases had no gene match. The CDR3: CSVEGGLFGTDTQYF. The DNA of the CDR3 is TGCAGCGTTGAAGGGGGACTATTTGGCACAGATACGCAGTATTTT.

The rearrangement links TRBV7-9 to TRBJ2-5; D perhaps matches TRBD2 (6 bases). This CDR3 has 12 residues. The V and J ends lost 3 bases and 5 bases respectively, with 7 bases between them. Germline values: CDR1 SEHNR, CDR2 FQNEAQ (reference sequence). Here the CDR3 DNA reads TGTGCCAGCAGCTTTGGGAGGGAGACCCAGTACTTC. Protein product: CASSFGRETQYF.

The J gene is TRBJ1-5, the V gene TRBV5-6, with no clear D. This CDR3 has 14 amino acids. The V and J ends lost 0 bases and 7 bases respectively, with 11 bases between them. The germline V gene has CDR1 SGHDT and CDR2 YYEEEE. CDR3 bases: TGTGCCAGCAGCTTGGCTGCGGATAGCCAGCCCCAGCATTTT. This translates into CASSLAADSQPQHF. Together with reference TRBV5-6 and TRBJ1-5, the CDR3 gives the full variable domain: DAGVTQSPTHLIKTRGQQVTLRCSPKSGHDTVSWYQQALGQGPQFIFQYYEEEERQRGNFPDRFSGHQFPNYSSELNVNALLLGDSALYLCASSLAADSQPQHFGDGTRLSIL.

The chain links TRBV6-6 to TRBJ2-1, with 7 bases identical to TRBD1. The CDR3 runs to 16 residues. Per the germline V gene, CDR1 is MNHNY and CDR2 is SVGAGI (reference sequence). The V and J ends lost 3 bases and 4 bases, in that order; junction bases with no gene match: 9. The CDR3 bases are TGTGCCAGCAGTTATCGGGGACAGCAATTATACAATGAGCAGTTCTTC. It translates to CASSYRGQQLYNEQFF.